Listed here are 24 T cell receptor beta chains from one sample, sequenced in a study of shared clonotypes between healthy human individuals. Assay used: immunoSEQ multiplex PCR; TCRdb lists only in-frame clones, some missing. Among some 2.3 million clones, roughly 93% were seen once, and the ten largest hold about 0.37%. The sequenced sample was naive CD4+ T cells from PBMCs. The subset: CD45RA+ positively selected. The receptors were sampled from a man between 18 and 35 years old in good health. Some clones in this sample may be carry-over from other donors' samples.

CDR3 sequence: CASSADRSTDTQYF. CDR3 DNA sequence: TGTGCCAGCAGCGCTGACAGAAGCACAGATACGCAGTATTTT. This rearrangement joins TRBV6-5 to TRBJ2-3, with D possibly being TRBD1 (5 bases). CDR3 length: 14 residues. V gave up 6 bases and J gave up 0 bases, with 10 bases separating them. CDR1 and CDR2 (germline): MNHEY, SVGAGI.

The chain combines TRBV11-3 with TRBJ2-3; D is perhaps TRBD2 (6 bases). The length of the CDR3 is 17 residues. The V gene lost 1 base and the J gene lost 2 bases, with 16 bases spanning the gap. From germline, CDR1 is SGHNT and CDR2 YENEEA. DNA for the CDR3: TGTGCCAGCAGCTTAGGAGGGGACTTCTTTAACACAGATACGCAGTATTTT. This translates into CASSLGGDFFNTDTQYF.

This clone was observed a handful of times. J is TRBJ1-5 and V is TRBV7-9, with 8 bases that match TRBD1. CDR1 and CDR2 (germline): SEHNR, FQNEAQ (reference sequence). After removal of 6 bases from V and 3 bases from J, the junction contained 4 bases not matched to a gene. CDR3 size: 14 residues. CDR3 sequence: CASRRTGSNQPQHF. CDR3 nucleotides: TGTGCCAGCAGAAGGACAGGGTCCAATCAGCCCCAGCATTTT.

This chain links TRBV29-1 with TRBJ2-5; no firm D call. This CDR3 contains 13 residues. Germline V CDR1 and CDR2: SQVTM, ANQGSEA. Trimming cost V 2 bases and J 1 base, with 8 bases left between them. CDR3 residues: CSVERLGQETQYF. The DNA for the CDR3 is TGCAGCGTTGAACGCCTAGGCCAAGAGACCCAGTACTTC.

The DNA of the CDR3 is TGTGCCACCAGCAGAGATAATTGGCAGAGCTATGGCTACACCTTC. The encoded protein is CATSRDNWQSYGYTF. V and J are TRBV15 and TRBJ1-2; D not certain. The ends were cut back, 0 bases at V and 4 bases at J, with 12 bases in the middle. This CDR3 comprises 15 residues. CDR1 and CDR2 from the germline V gene are LNHNV and YYDKDF (reference sequence).

This clone has more than one count but fewer than ten. Other DNA sequences in the same sample also yield this CDR3. The chain carries TRBV20-1 and TRBJ1-1; D unresolved. This CDR3 is 11 amino acids long. Germline lookup yields CDR1 DFQATT and CDR2 SNEGSKA (reference sequence). Trimming shortened V by 6 bases and J by 4 bases, and 9 bases separated the two germline ends. The CDR3 sequence is CSASPATEAFF. CDR3 nucleotides: TGCAGTGCCTCGCCGGCCACTGAAGCTTTCTTT.

V is TRBV7-8 and J is TRBJ1-1, with D possibly being TRBD1 (6 bases). The ends were cut back, 5 bases at V and 1 base at J, with 8 bases in the middle. In germline, CDR1 is SGHVS, CDR2 FQNEAQ. The CDR3 spans 13 residues. Here the CDR3 DNA reads TGTGCCAGCAGCACCAGGGGGAACACTGAAGCTTTCTTT. It encodes CASSTRGNTEAFF.

V is TRBV6-1 and J is TRBJ1-1; D gene unclear. Trimming left V 0 bases short and J 0 bases short, with 5 bases between. The CDR3 covers 14 residues. CDR1 and CDR2 (germline): MNHNS, SASEGT. The CDR3 protein is CASSEAALNTEAFF. CDR3 nucleotides: TGTGCCAGCAGTGAAGCGGCGTTGAACACTGAAGCTTTCTTT.

Concerning this clone: Other DNA sequences in the same sample also yield this CDR3. The rearrangement joins TRBV5-1 to TRBJ2-2; D is uncertain. Germline CDR1 SGHRS, CDR2 YFSETQ. V was cut by 4 bases and J by 5 bases, with 12 bases left in between. The CDR3 contains 14 residues. CDR3 amino acids: CASSLDGPTGELFF. The CDR3 DNA sequence: TGCGCCAGCAGCCTGGATGGACCTACCGGGGAGCTGTTTTTT.

CDR3 sequence: CASSQDGGGRGSEKLFF. The CDR3 nucleotides are TGCGCCAGCAGCCAAGATGGAGGAGGGCGGGGTAGTGAAAAACTGTTTTTT. V and J are TRBV4-1 and TRBJ1-4; D is unclear. This CDR3 comprises 17 residues. Germline V CDR1 and CDR2: MGHRA, YSYEKL. The germline V and J ends were trimmed by 0 bases and 7 bases, with 18 bases remaining between them.

V and J are TRBV19 and TRBJ2-1; maybe TRBD1 (6 bases). V was cut by 7 bases and J by 1 base, with 26 bases left in between. The CDR3 length is 19 residues. Germline V lookup: CDR1 LNHDA, CDR2 SQIVND (reference sequence). CDR3 sequence reads: CASTEARFQGIGSYNEQFF. The CDR3 DNA follows: TGTGCCAGTACCGAAGCCAGATTTCAGGGGATCGGTTCCTACAATGAGCAGTTCTTC. Supplemented by reference TRBV19 and TRBJ2-1, the full variable domain reads DGGITQSPKYLFRKEGQNVTLSCEQNLNHDAMYWYRQDPGQGLRLIYYSQIVNDFQKGDIAEGYSVSREKKESFPLTVTSAQKNPTAFYLCASTEARFQGIGSYNEQFFGPGTRLTVL.

In this sample, this clone turned up once. The DNA for the CDR3 is TGTGCCAGCAGAAAACCGGGACTAGCGGACTCCTCCTACGAGCAGTACTTC. Translated, it gives CASRKPGLADSSYEQYF. This rearrangement joins TRBV27 to TRBJ2-7; TRBD2 agrees at 11 bases. Trimming took 6 bases from V and 0 from J; bases not matched to a gene: 10. Germline CDR1 MNHEY, CDR2 SMNVEV (reference sequence). The length of the CDR3 is 17 residues.

This chain connects TRBV4-1 to TRBJ2-1; 7 nucleotides match TRBD1. Unmatched junction bases numbered 10, after V lost 2 bases and J lost 6 bases. Per the germline V gene, CDR1 is MGHRA and CDR2 is YSYEKL. This CDR3 has 16 amino acids. The CDR3 sequence: CASSQRAVQGSNEQFF. Written as DNA, the CDR3 is TGCGCCAGCAGCCAACGGGCGGTACAGGGGAGCAATGAGCAGTTCTTC.

The chain combines TRBV7-9 with TRBJ2-4; 7 nucleotides match TRBD2. This CDR3 is 14 amino acids long. After removal of 3 bases from V and 5 bases from J, the junction contained 4 bases not matched to a gene. Germline V CDR1 and CDR2: SEHNR, FQNEAQ (reference sequence). CDR3 nucleotides: TGTGCCAGCAGCTTTACTAGCGCGGAAAACATTCAGTACTTC. Translating it yields CASSFTSAENIQYF.

The V call is TRBV4-1, the J call TRBJ2-4; D possibly corresponds to TRBD1 (6 bases). CDR1 and CDR2 from the germline V gene are MGHRA and YSYEKL. Trimming left V 5 bases short and J 5 bases short, with 13 bases between. The CDR3 loop spans 14 amino acids. CDR3 region: CASSFLRTENIQYF. The CDR3 nucleotides read TGCGCCAGCAGCTTCCTCAGGACAGAAAACATTCAGTACTTC.

The J gene is TRBJ1-1, the V gene TRBV6-4, with D unclear. V lost 6 bases and J 3 bases, leaving 11 bases between the germline ends. Per the germline V gene, CDR1 is MRHNA and CDR2 is SNTAGT. The CDR3 totals 13 residues. CDR3 coding DNA: TGTGCCAGCAGGGCCCTAATCCACACTGAAGCTTTCTTT. Protein product: CASRALIHTEAFF.

J is TRBJ2-7 and V is TRBV19, with TRBD1 matching over 7 bases. The V segment lost 6 bases and the J segment 2 bases; nucleotides outside the gene matches: 10. CDR3 length equals 15 residues. CDR1 and CDR2 from the germline V gene are LNHDA and SQIVND (reference sequence). The CDR3 protein is CASSDVGQTPYEQYF. In nucleotides, the CDR3 is TGTGCCAGTAGCGACGTGGGACAGACCCCCTACGAGCAGTACTTC. The full variable domain, rest sourced from reference TRBV19 and TRBJ2-7, is DGGITQSPKYLFRKEGQNVTLSCEQNLNHDAMYWYRQDPGQGLRLIYYSQIVNDFQKGDIAEGYSVSREKKESFPLTVTSAQKNPTAFYLCASSDVGQTPYEQYFGPGTRLTVT.

The chain recombines TRBV28 with TRBJ2-3; 8 nucleotides align to TRBD1. V trimming: 5 bases; J trimming: 9 bases; junction bases outside the gene matches: 7. Looked up from germline, CDR1 is MDHEN and CDR2 is SYDVKM. The CDR3 has 13 amino acids. The CDR3 coding sequence is TGTGCCAGCAGTCACAGGGGGATGGAGACGCAGTATTTT. The encoded protein is CASSHRGMETQYF.

In this sample, this clone turned up once. V gene TRBV6-1 combines with J gene TRBJ2-7; TRBD2 matches 12 bases. Germline V lookup: CDR1 MNHNS, CDR2 SASEGT. CDR3 length equals 15 residues. V was pared by 10 bases and J by 4 bases, with 11 bases of the junction left unmatched. CDR3 coding DNA: TGTGCCACCCAGACTAGCGGGAGCCAACCGTACGAGCAGTACTTC. Translating gives CATQTSGSQPYEQYF.

This chain connects TRBV5-8 to TRBJ2-1; D remains unclear. Germline CDR1 SGHTS, CDR2 YDEGEE. V lost 3 bases to trimming and J lost 11 bases, with 9 bases between them. CDR3 length equals 11 residues. The CDR3 reads CASSWTEQQFF. CDR3 DNA: TGTGCCAGCAGCTGGACCGAGCAGCAGTTCTTC.

The count of this clone is one. This chain links TRBV30 with TRBJ1-2, with D possibly matching TRBD1 (5 bases). The CDR3 is 14 residues long. CDR1 and CDR2 from the germline V gene are GTSNPN and SVGIG (reference sequence). V lost 4 bases to trimming and J lost 4 bases, with 16 bases between them. In DNA form, the CDR3 reads TGTGCCTGGATTTCGGGGCCAGCAGCCTATGGCTACACCTTC. As protein: CAWISGPAAYGYTF.

The gene calls are TRBV19 and TRBJ2-7, with D tentatively TRBD1 (5 bases). The CDR3 is 13 amino acids. CDR1 is LNHDA and CDR2 is SQIVND in the germline V gene (reference sequence). Trimming removed 5 bases from V and 4 bases from J, with 12 bases in between. CDR3 bases: TGTGCCAGTAGTTTCCAGGGTGGGTACGAGCAGTACTTC. Its protein is CASSFQGGYEQYF.

The chain is built from TRBV11-2 and TRBJ1-2, with 8 bases fitting TRBD1. The ends lost 5 bases at V and 3 bases at J; junction bases unmatched: 14. The V gene's germline CDR1 is SGHAT and CDR2 FQNNGV. This CDR3 spans 17 amino acids. The DNA for the CDR3 is TGTGCCAGCAGCGCAGGGGGCCGCGGGACAGAATACTATGGCTACACCTTC. This codes for CASSAGGRGTEYYGYTF.

This clone showed up just once. The CDR3, as DNA: TGTGCCTGGACCCGAACACCCGCGGGACCCTATGGCTACACCTTC. It translates to CAWTRTPAGPYGYTF. The chain is built from TRBV30 and TRBJ1-2; D might be TRBD1 (5 bases). CDR3 length: 15 amino acids. Germline loops: CDR1 GTSNPN, CDR2 SVGIG (reference sequence). V lost 4 bases and J 4 bases, leaving 19 bases between the germline ends.